Listed below are T cell receptor beta chains from one sample, sequenced in a study of blood T cell repertoires in COVID-19. Sequenced by immunoSEQ multiplex PCR; TCRdb stores in-frame clones only, minus some. The sample lists approximately 89,000 clones, 70% to 80% seen once, with roughly 53% in the top ten. Sequenced sample: peripheral blood. Receptor source: a human donor in a cohort sampled during active COVID-19. Each CDR3 is given with its conserved first and last residue. The D gene is left open where the match is weak. Size is omitted from some rows. Given values are once, few, many or a class for expanded clones.

J,D,size,V,CDR3,DNA
TRBJ2-7,-,-,TRBV7-9,CAIDRPSYEQYF,TGTGCCATCGACAGGCCCTCCTACGAGCAGTACTTC
TRBJ2-1,-,-,TRBV5-1,CASSLMQSSYNEQFF,TGCGCCAGCAGCTTGATGCAGTCCTCCTACAATGAGCAGTTCTTC
TRBJ2-5,-,-,TRBV20-1,CSAPSMTQYF,TGCAGTGCTCCATCTATGACCCAGTACTTC
TRBJ1-5,-,-,TRBV30,CAWSVQGDQPQHF,TGTGCCTGGAGTGTTCAAGGAGATCAGCCCCAGCATTTT
TRBJ2-1,TRBD2,-,TRBV18,CASSRGTSGTSEQFF,TGTGCCAGCTCAAGAGGGACTAGCGGTACAAGTGAGCAGTTCTTC
TRBJ2-5,-,-,TRBV5-8,CASSLGRTQETQYF,TGTGCCAGCAGCTTGGGACGGACACAAGAGACCCAGTACTTC
TRBJ1-6,TRBD1,-,TRBV9,CASSVEGQNNSPLHF,TGTGCCAGCAGCGTAGAGGGACAGAATAATTCACCCCTCCACTTT
TRBJ2-7,TRBD2,-,TRBV29-1,CSVVLREGYEQYF,TGCAGCGTTGTGCTCCGGGAGGGCTACGAGCAGTACTTC
TRBJ2-3,-,-,TRBV5-1,CASSNSDTQYF,TGCGCCAGCAGCAACTCAGATACGCAGTATTTT
TRBJ2-7,TRBD2,-,TRBV28,CASRVQPPASGVYEQYF,TGTGCCAGCAGAGTTCAACCTCCGGCTAGCGGAGTGTACGAGCAGTACTTC
TRBJ2-7,TRBD2,-,TRBV29-1,CSVQRLAGDVGEQYF,TGCAGCGTTCAGCGACTAGCGGGAGACGTGGGCGAGCAGTACTTC
TRBJ2-1,TRBD2,-,TRBV29-1,CSVLKRGGLATQFF,TGCAGCGTCTTGAAGAGGGGAGGGTTAGCAACGCAGTTCTTC
TRBJ2-5,-,-,TRBV3-1/TRBV3-2,CASSPLSRGGETQYF,TGTGCCAGCAGCCCCCTATCCCGGGGAGGAGAGACCCAGTACTTC
TRBJ2-3,-,-,TRBV28,CASSLPKITQYF,TGTGCCAGCAGTCTACCGAAAATTACGCAGTATTTT
TRBJ1-4,TRBD1,-,TRBV7-9,CASSLGTGLRKLFF,TGTGCCAGCAGCCTCGGGACAGGGTTGAGGAAACTGTTTTTT
TRBJ1-5,-,-,TRBV28,CASSLPGINQPQHF,TGTGCCAGCAGTTTACCGGGTATAAATCAGCCCCAGCATTTT
TRBJ2-7,TRBD1,once,TRBV6-5,CASSSRTGVSYEQYF,TGTGCCAGCAGTTCCAGGACAGGGGTCTCCTACGAGCAGTACTTC
TRBJ1-1,-,-,TRBV7-9,CAGTTGINTEAFF,TGTGCCGGAACCACAGGTATCAACACTGAAGCTTTCTTT
TRBJ2-7,-,-,TRBV7-3,CASSTDSPPYEQYF,TGTGCCAGCAGCACCGACAGTCCCCCTTACGAGCAGTACTTC
TRBJ2-1,TRBD2,-,TRBV5-1,CASSLNQAGDDEQFF,TGCGCCAGCAGCTTGAATCAGGCGGGAGATGATGAGCAGTTCTTC
TRBJ2-6,-,few,TRBV11-1,CASSLRRGSGANVLTF,TGTGCCAGCAGCTTACGACGGGGGTCTGGGGCCAACGTCCTGACTTTC
TRBJ1-5,TRBD1,few,TRBV6-5,CASSPGTGLKPQHF,TGTGCCAGCAGTCCGGGGACAGGGCTAAAGCCCCAGCATTTT
TRBJ2-3,TRBD1,-,TRBV30,CAWSRETGSTFTDTQYF,TGTGCCTGGAGTAGAGAGACAGGGTCAACTTTCACAGATACGCAGTATTTT
TRBJ2-3,TRBD1,few,TRBV5-1,CASSPLDRAGTDTQYF,TGCGCCAGCAGCCCGTTAGACAGGGCCGGAACAGATACGCAGTATTTT
TRBJ1-5,-,-,TRBV7-9,CASSLEGGAGQPQHF,TGTGCCAGCAGCTTAGAGGGGGGGGCGGGTCAGCCCCAGCATTTT
TRBJ1-6,TRBD1,-,TRBV2,CASRDPGQGASSYNSPLHF,TGTGCCAGCAGAGACCCCGGACAGGGGGCGAGCTCCTATAATTCACCCCTCCACTTT
TRBJ2-5,TRBD2,once,TRBV7-8,CASSRLAGLGEETQYF,TGTGCCAGCAGCAGACTAGCGGGATTAGGCGAAGAGACCCAGTACTTC
TRBJ2-5,TRBD1,-,TRBV6-5,CASSYWDSRQETQYF,TGTGCCAGCAGTTATTGGGACAGTAGACAAGAGACCCAGTACTTC
TRBJ1-4,-,-,TRBV27,CASSFGRANEKLFF,TGTGCCAGCAGTTTCGGGAGGGCTAATGAAAAACTGTTTTTT
TRBJ2-1,-,-,TRBV6-5,CASSLSRGSYNEQFF,TGTGCCAGCAGCCTTAGTAGGGGCTCCTACAATGAGCAGTTCTTC
TRBJ2-7,-,-,TRBV21-1,CASSSTGQGSREQYF,TGTGCCAGCAGCAGTACGGGACAGGGGTCTCGAGAGCAGTACTTC
TRBJ2-3,TRBD2,-,TRBV29-1,CSVEGTSGSISMNTQYF,TGCAGCGTTGAGGGCACTAGCGGGAGTATTTCGATGAATACGCAGTATTTT
TRBJ2-2,-,-,TRBV14,CASSQDLGVVNTGELFF,TGTGCCAGCAGCCAAGATTTAGGGGTCGTAAACACCGGGGAGCTGTTTTTT
TRBJ1-1,TRBD1,many,TRBV27,CASSLRQGEAFF,TGTGCCAGCAGTCTTCGACAGGGCGAAGCTTTCTTT
TRBJ1-1,-,-,TRBV18,CASSPQATNTEAFF,TGTGCCAGCTCTCCCCAGGCTACGAACACTGAAGCTTTCTTT
TRBJ2-7,TRBD1,many,TRBV7-8,CASSRTGSSYEQYF,TGTGCCAGCAGCCGGACAGGGTCTTCCTACGAGCAGTACTTC
TRBJ2-2,-,-,TRBV5-1,CASSSNFEAELFF,TGCGCCAGCAGCTCCAATTTTGAGGCGGAGCTGTTTTTT
TRBJ1-1,-,few,TRBV3-1/TRBV3-2,CASSKASGRGTEAFF,TGTGCCAGCAGCAAAGCTTCGGGGCGGGGAACTGAAGCTTTCTTT
TRBJ2-7,-,-,TRBV2,CASSEQGVLYEQYF,TGTGCCAGCAGTGAACAAGGGGTTCTGTACGAGCAGTACTTC
TRBJ2-7,-,-,TRBV6-1,CASSKALVRYEQYF,TGTGCCAGCAGTAAAGCGTTGGTCAGATACGAGCAGTACTTC
TRBJ2-1,TRBD2,-,TRBV7-2,CASSPAWTSGRGNEQFF,TGTGCCAGCAGCCCTGCCTGGACTAGCGGGAGGGGCAATGAGCAGTTCTTC
TRBJ2-1,TRBD2,-,TRBV18,CASSRQGSGGNNEQFF,TGTGCCAGCTCCCGGCAGGGTAGCGGGGGAAACAATGAGCAGTTCTTC
TRBJ2-1,-,few,TRBV9,CASSPRSSGGVEQFF,TGTGCCAGCAGCCCCCGGTCCAGCGGTGGTGTGGAGCAGTTCTTC
TRBJ1-4,-,-,TRBV2,CASSGGSATNEKLFF,TGTGCCAGCAGTGGTGGCAGTGCAACTAATGAAAAACTGTTTTTT
TRBJ2-7,TRBD2,-,TRBV4-3,CASSQEVPGLPSYEQYF,TGCGCCAGCAGCCAAGAGGTTCCGGGACTACCCTCCTACGAGCAGTACTTC
TRBJ1-4,-,once,TRBV9,CASSVQGIANEKLFF,TGTGCCAGCAGCGTGCAGGGGATTGCTAATGAAAAACTGTTTTTT
TRBJ2-7,-,-,TRBV2,CASSDERAGYEQYF,TGTGCCAGCAGTGACGAGCGGGCAGGGTACGAGCAGTACTTC
TRBJ2-1,TRBD2,-,TRBV30,CAYTTSGSFEQFF,TGTGCCTACACGACTAGCGGGAGTTTTGAGCAGTTCTTC
TRBJ2-1,TRBD1,-,TRBV6-2/TRBV6-3,CASSRPRDRGNEQFF,TGTGCCAGCAGCCGACCCCGGGACAGGGGTAATGAGCAGTTCTTC
TRBJ2-5,TRBD1,-,TRBV7-2,CASSSYGQGPKTQYF,TGTGCCAGCAGCTCGTACGGACAGGGGCCAAAGACCCAGTACTTC
TRBJ2-2,TRBD2,-,TRBV9,CASSVEGSGFGELFF,TGTGCCAGCAGCGTAGAGGGTAGCGGGTTCGGGGAGCTGTTTTTT
TRBJ2-3,-,-,TRBV24-1,CATSDKRDYTDTQYF,TGTGCCACCAGTGATAAGAGAGACTACACAGATACGCAGTATTTT
TRBJ2-3,TRBD2,few,TRBV9,CASSVAGAGSGSQDTQYF,TGTGCCAGCAGCGTAGCAGGGGCGGGTAGCGGGAGTCAAGATACGCAGTATTTT
TRBJ2-4,TRBD1,once,TRBV7-9,CASSPRTGALLAKNIQYF,TGTGCCAGCAGCCCACGGACAGGGGCCCTCCTAGCCAAAAACATTCAGTACTTC
TRBJ2-1,TRBD2,once,TRBV9,CASTRLAGGPTGPYNEQFF,TGTGCCAGCACCCGACTAGCGGGAGGGCCTACGGGGCCCTACAATGAGCAGTTCTTC
TRBJ2-2,-,-,TRBV2,CASSDLARTGELFF,TGTGCCAGCAGTGATCTAGCGCGCACCGGGGAGCTGTTTTTT
TRBJ2-2,TRBD1,-,TRBV4-3,CASSQTGGRYTGELFF,TGCGCCAGCAGCCAAACAGGGGGCCGATACACCGGGGAGCTGTTTTTT